A selection of T cell receptor beta chains follows, all from one sample in a study of blood T cell repertoires in COVID-19. The method was immunoSEQ multiplex PCR; TCRdb's version includes in-frame clones alone and lacks a portion of them. The profile shows about 34,000 clones, 90% of them singletons. The specimen sequenced was peripheral blood. These receptors all stem from a man older than 75 with acute or convalescent COVID-19. The CDR3 runs from the conserved cysteine through the conserved F or W. A D gene is named only where the DNA matches it firmly. Expanded clones are given a class, and other clones once, few, many or no size at all.

>NA|NA|TRBV7-2|TRBJ2-7
TGTGCCAGCAGCTCCACTAGTCCCTACGAGCAGTACTTC
CASSSTSPYEQYF
>NA|NA|TRBV30|TRBJ1-6
TGTGCCTGGAATGTTGGGGCGTCGAATTCACCCCTCCACTTT
CAWNVGASNSPLHF
>NA|once|TRBV29-1|TRBJ2-7
TGCAGCGTCGGGGGGACAGGTGCCTACGAGCAGTACTTC
CSVGGTGAYEQYF
>TRBD1|NA|TRBV19|TRBJ1-2
TGTGCCAGTAGCGCGACAGGGCTGGAAGGCTACACCTTC
CASSATGLEGYTF
>TRBD2|NA|TRBV19|TRBJ2-7
TGTGCCAGTCGGCGGGGGGTTTCCTACGAGCAGTACTTC
CASRRGVSYEQYF
>TRBD2|NA|TRBV5-1|TRBJ2-1
TGCGCCAGCAGCTTACGGACTAGCGGGGGGGACAATGAGCAGTTCTTC
CASSLRTSGGDNEQFF
>TRBD1|NA|TRBV27|TRBJ1-2
TGTGCCAGCAGAGGACAGGGGAACTATGGCTACACCTTC
CASRGQGNYGYTF
>NA|NA|TRBV6-5|TRBJ1-1
TGTGCCAGCAGTTATGGACTGACAACTGAAGCTTTCTTT
CASSYGLTTEAFF
>TRBD1|NA|TRBV7-9|TRBJ1-4
TGTGCCAGCAGCGCCGGACAGGGGGATCCTGAAAAACTGTTTTTT
CASSAGQGDPEKLFF
>NA|NA|TRBV10-3|TRBJ2-2
TGTGCCATCAGTGAGTCGGGCAGGCGGGGGAACACCGGGGAGCTGTTTTTT
CAISESGRRGNTGELFF
>NA|NA|TRBV10-3|TRBJ2-2
TGTGCCATCAGCACCGACAGCCCGAACACCGGGGAGCTGTTTTTT
CAISTDSPNTGELFF
>TRBD1|NA|TRBV25-1|TRBJ1-1
TGTGCCAGCATAGGGAGCAAGACAGGGGGATCCTTAGGCACTGAAGCTTTCTTT
CASIGSKTGGSLGTEAFF
>TRBD1|NA|TRBV16|TRBJ1-5
TGTGCCAGCAGCCCTACAGGGGGCGCGGGTCAGCCCCAGCATTTT
CASSPTGGAGQPQHF
>NA|NA|TRBV3-1/TRBV3-2|TRBJ2-7
TGTGCCAGCAGCCCTATATCAGGGGTTCTTGGGCAGTACTTC
CASSPISGVLGQYF
>TRBD2|NA|TRBV5-1|TRBJ2-3
TGCGCCAGCAGCCCCCGGGTGGCGGGGGGCCCCACAGATACGCAGTATTTT
CASSPRVAGGPTDTQYF
>NA|NA|TRBV6-5|TRBJ1-2
TGTGCCAGTCAGGAGAGGGGGAGGGACTATGGCTACACCTTC
CASQERGRDYGYTF
>NA|NA|TRBV3-1/TRBV3-2|TRBJ2-5
TGTGCCAGCAGCCAAGTACAAGAGACCCAGTACTTC
CASSQVQETQYF
>TRBD1|NA|TRBV19|TRBJ1-2
TGTGCCAGTAGTCCGGACAGGTTCTGGGGCTACACCTTC
CASSPDRFWGYTF
>NA|NA|TRBV24-1|TRBJ2-5
TGTGCCACCAGTGATCGGGACCAAGAGACCCAGTACTTC
CATSDRDQETQYF
>NA|NA|TRBV15|TRBJ2-7
TGTGCCACCAGCAGAGATGTTGGAGGTCCCTACGAGCAGTACTTC
CATSRDVGGPYEQYF
>TRBD2|NA|TRBV6-6|TRBJ2-3
TGTGCCAGCAGTTACTCGGCTAGCGGGGGGGCTTATACGCAGTATTTT
CASSYSASGGAYTQYF
>NA|NA|TRBV7-2|TRBJ1-5
TGTGCCAGCAGCTTAGATGCGGCAGGGAATCAGCCCCAGCATTTT
CASSLDAAGNQPQHF
>NA|NA|TRBV28|TRBJ2-4
TGTGCCAGCAGACCAGGGTTAGCCAAAAACATTCAGTACTTC
CASRPGLAKNIQYF
>NA|NA|TRBV28|TRBJ1-2
TGTGCCAGCAGTACGACGAGGACACCCTATGGCTACACCTTC
CASSTTRTPYGYTF
>TRBD1|NA|TRBV6-6|TRBJ1-6
TGTGCCAGCAGTTACTCGGGGGGACAGGGTAATTCACCCCTCCACTTT
CASSYSGGQGNSPLHF
>TRBD1|NA|TRBV30|TRBJ1-2
TGTGCCTGGAAGGACAGGACAGGGTATTCTGGCTACACCTTC
CAWKDRTGYSGYTF
>TRBD1|NA|TRBV24-1|TRBJ2-5
TGTGCCACCAGTGATTCAGGGACAGGGGCAGAGACCCAGTACTTC
CATSDSGTGAETQYF
>NA|once|TRBV10-3|TRBJ1-2
TGTGCCACCAACGGGAGGGACTATGGCTACACCTTC
CATNGRDYGYTF
>TRBD1|NA|TRBV7-9|TRBJ1-2
TGTGCCAGCAGCTACTCGACAGGGTTCCTTTCTGGCTACACCTTC
CASSYSTGFLSGYTF
>NA|NA|TRBV3-1/TRBV3-2|TRBJ2-4
TGTGCCAGCAGTCTAGCCAAAAACATTCAGTACTTC
CASSLAKNIQYF
>NA|NA|TRBV14|TRBJ1-6
TGTGCCAGCAGCCCACAACTCCAGGGTTCAGCCCTCCACTTT
CASSPQLQGSALHF
>NA|few|TRBV16|TRBJ1-1
TGTGCCAGCAGCCCAAATCGTGGGGCGTACACTGAAGCTTTCTTT
CASSPNRGAYTEAFF
>NA|NA|TRBV13|TRBJ2-2
TGTGCCAGCAGCGCCTACGGGACCGGGGAGCTGTTTTTT
CASSAYGTGELFF
>TRBD2|NA|TRBV3-1/TRBV3-2|TRBJ2-2
TGTGCCAGCAGCCAAGTCGGGACTACGGCCACCGGGGAGCTGTTTTTT
CASSQVGTTATGELFF
>TRBD1|NA|TRBV5-8|TRBJ1-6
TGTGCCAGCAGCCTGATGGGACAGGGAGGCTCACCCCTCCACTTT
CASSLMGQGGSPLHF
>NA|NA|TRBV7-9|TRBJ2-3
TGTGCCAGCAGCTTAGGTGTAGGGGCCCCCACAGATACGCAGTATTTT
CASSLGVGAPTDTQYF
>TRBD1|NA|TRBV7-9|TRBJ1-5
TGTGCCAGCAGCCCGACCGGACAGGGCAGTCAGCCCCAGCATTTT
CASSPTGQGSQPQHF
>NA|NA|TRBV3-1/TRBV3-2|TRBJ1-1
TGTGCCAGCAGCCAACCCTTACCCGGGGAAGCTTTCTTT
CASSQPLPGEAFF
>TRBD1|NA|TRBV5-6|TRBJ1-2
TGTGCCAGCAGCCCGGAGGAACAGGGGGGCCGAGGCTACACCTTC
CASSPEEQGGRGYTF
>TRBD1|NA|TRBV6-5|TRBJ1-2
TGTGCCAGCAGCTCTACAGGGGGCGATGGCTACACCTTC
CASSSTGGDGYTF
>TRBD1|NA|TRBV7-3|TRBJ2-3
TGTGCCAGCAGCTTCCCCACAGGGGGAGCAGATACGCAGTATTTT
CASSFPTGGADTQYF
>NA|NA|TRBV7-9|TRBJ2-7
TGTGCCAGCAGCTTAGCCCGGGACAACTCCTACGAGCAGTACTTC
CASSLARDNSYEQYF
>NA|NA|TRBV14|TRBJ2-7
TGTGCCAGCAGCCAAGTACTAAGGCGCGAGCAGTACTTC
CASSQVLRREQYF
>NA|NA|TRBV24-1|TRBJ2-1
TGTGCCACCAGTGATCCCCGGAGACAGAGCAGGGAGCAGTTCTTC
CATSDPRRQSREQFF
>TRBD1|NA|TRBV30|TRBJ2-3
TGTGCCTGGATCCTCGGGACAGGGAGCACAGATACGCAGTATTTT
CAWILGTGSTDTQYF
>TRBD2|NA|TRBV7-2|TRBJ2-2
TGTGCCAGCAGCTCACAGCTAGCGGGGGCCTGGGGGACCGGGGAGCTGTTTTTT
CASSSQLAGAWGTGELFF
>TRBD2|few|TRBV7-2|TRBJ2-5
TGTGCCAGCAGTTCCGGACTAGCGGGGGGGCAAGAGACCCAGTACTTC
CASSSGLAGGQETQYF
>NA|NA|TRBV7-9|TRBJ1-6
TGTGCCAGCAGCCGTTTTAGCTCACCCCTCCACTTT
CASSRFSSPLHF
>TRBD1|NA|TRBV2|TRBJ1-5
TGTGCCAGCAGCTTGGGACAGGGGACTTATCAGCCCCAGCATTTT
CASSLGQGTYQPQHF
>NA|NA|TRBV7-2|TRBJ2-1
TGTGCCAGCAGCTTAGTGTCAGGGCAATGGGATGAGCAGTTCTTC
CASSLVSGQWDEQFF
>TRBD1|NA|TRBV24-1|TRBJ2-5
TGTGCCACCAGTGAGGCCGGGACAGGGGGTTGGGGGACCCAGTACTTC
CATSEAGTGGWGTQYF